This T cell receptor (beta chain) derives from a study of cytomegalovirus exposure and HLA in healthy donors (dated by TCRdb to between 2016 and 2019). The study in broad terms: An earlier analysis of fewer than 750 of the donors reported under 300 Gb of sequence data and 95 million to 120 million unique TCR beta sequences obtained from around 190 million T cells. Approximately 300 gigabases of sequencing data and 70 million to 95 million unique TCR sequences made up an early release that covered nearly 650 HLA-typed donors. Among the approximately 400 genotyped donors, more than 70% belonged to the genetic ancestry cluster associated with self-reported Caucasian donors. The study aimed to test whether cataloging public T cell receptors could reveal signatures of past pathogen exposure. The study used immunosequencing to profile the T cell repertoires of around 600 subjects and linked those repertoires to cytomegalovirus serostatus. Along with the approximately 650-subject first cohort, a separate validation cohort of over a hundred different subjects was used. To predict cytomegalovirus infection status, the study combined high-throughput TCR immunosequencing, statistical association of individual TCRs with disease status, and machine learning. To study patterns of TCR occurrence, a later analysis re-analyzed previously published TCR beta repertoires from 550 to 800 donors and added high-resolution HLA genotyping. Rather than drawing on any new phenotypic data, the later analysis identified candidate immune exposures from TCR beta sequences and the way those sequences occurred across donors. An earlier analysis of about 600 of the donors used high-throughput TCR beta sequencing to judge whether each TCR beta V gene segment behaved as functional or pseudogenic. Donor age, sex, ethnicity and CMV serostatus were compiled alongside the repertoire data. A later genetic analysis used genome-wide SNP genotypes for about 60% of the roughly 700 donors, treating that subset as a discovery cohort. Every discovery cohort repertoire had been produced on one sequencing platform. Class I and class II HLA loci were covered by the typing at four-digit resolution. Typing coverage varied by locus: about 629-630 donors for A, B, C, DRB1 and DQB1; roughly 510 for DQA1; about 570 for DPA1; roughly 450 for DPB1. Because of strong linkage in the cohort, five DR-DQ haplotypes were treated as single units for association and clustering. Among about 360 genotyped donors of the cohort, an average of approximately 240,000 unique TCR beta nucleotide sequences were sequenced per donor, around 18% of them non-productive. Points the paper makes about the study in general: In a later genetic analysis, a missense DCLRE1C variant was associated with V-gene and J-gene trimming of TCR beta chains, and the association was replicated in an independent cohort. The study gave a list of about 160 TCR beta chains associated with cytomegalovirus. Correlated functional status among segregating V segments might reflect linkage disequilibrium, but an unknown experimental factor could not be ruled out. Only TCR beta chains were sequenced in this cohort, and the absence of alpha or paired-chain data limited detectable features. Specific HLA alleles were associated with 15,000 to 20,000 TCR beta sequences at a false discovery rate of 0.05 in a later analysis. The earlier analysis of approximately 540 of the donors excluded some 15 rarely observed V segments, including chromosome 9 orphons, because counts were too low. In a later analysis, several top co-occurrence clusters were reported to appear linked to parvovirus B19, influenza, CMV and Epstein-Barr virus. For the cohort, immune exposure information was limited to CMV serostatus. In a later analysis, HLA-associated TCR beta chains showed more clonal expansion and lower generation probabilities than non-associated chains that were equally common. A few of the identified cytomegalovirus-associated TCR beta chains were confirmed in vitro to be specific for cytomegalovirus antigens. In both the original and validation cohorts, the classifier was reported to diagnose cytomegalovirus status with high specificity and sensitivity. The 87-base-pair reads could not distinguish some IMGT-functional V segments, including TRBV6-2 and TRBV6-3, so those segments were excluded. Most TCR sequences were observed very rarely across donors, whereas some public TCRs were present in many individuals. A later analysis found that TCR association rates varied across HLA loci, with DRB1 alleles showing the most associated TCRs and HLA-C alleles the fewest. In an earlier analysis of approximately 590 of the donors, most TCR beta V segments were observed in productive rearrangements about 87% or about 30% of the time, broadly matching IMGT annotations. A cluster of highly shared sequence variants was judged likely to be a technical artifact of the sequencing pipeline. When HLA alleles, especially DR and DQ, strongly co-occurred, TCR associations were difficult to assign to individual alleles. The authors suggested that the approach could potentially be extended to other disease states and immunological phenotypes. According to a later analysis, most CMV-associated TCR beta chains appeared to be HLA-restricted, and the HLA associations seemed to be driven largely by CMV exposure. A further reported finding was that TCR beta sequences accurately predicted the HLA-A and HLA-B alleles for most subjects in the first cohort. Compared with the roughly 710-donor mean, donors in an Asian-associated ancestry cluster had fewer N-insertions in productive TCRs, according to a later genetic analysis. Because HLA typing was unavailable for some donors at each locus, only the typed subset was used in association tests. Sequencing depth was assumed to be roughly uniform across donors in the presence/absence analyses, though that assumption may not hold.

The cohort was made up of roughly 670 healthy bone marrow donors. At the time of sampling, every cohort member was nominally healthy, though immune exposures that went unrecorded were likely present. The donor was CMV seronegative and belonged to the group of over 350 seronegative cohort members. A peripheral blood sample was provided by each donor, and peripheral blood mononuclear cells were used for TCR beta sequencing. The Qiagen DNeasy Blood Extraction Kit was used to extract genomic DNA from the blood cell samples. CDR1 and CDR2 (MNHEY, SMNVEV) derive from the germline V gene (reference sequence). Reading from cysteine to phenylalanine, the CDR3 counts 14 amino acids. Of all the DNA, just the CDR3 is kept, 42 bases in frame from base 1. V gives up 5 bases and J gives up 1 base, and the segment between their germline ends measures 11 bases. Library preparation used the immunoSEQ multiplex PCR assay. A mixture of 60 forward primers for TCR Vbeta segments and 13 reverse primers for TCR Jbeta segments was used in the multiplex PCR. The CDR3 region of rearranged TCR beta genes was amplified from genomic DNA with a multiplex PCR assay. The amplified TCR beta libraries were sequenced on the Illumina HiSeq System as 87-base-pair reads. As for the authors' bioinformatics: A later analysis tallied roughly 78 million unique TCR beta chains across the approximately 670 repertoires, and around 10 million of those chains were shared by two or more donors. Raw reads were error-corrected and collapsed into unique sequences by a nearest-neighbor algorithm in which closely related sequences were merged to remove PCR and sequencing errors. V, D and J gene segments were assigned by aligning CDR3 sequences to IMGT reference sequences. For a sequence to be retained, at least a six-nucleotide match to both a V gene segment and a J gene segment was required. Rearrangements were classified as productive when the CDR3 lacked stop codons and remained in frame with V and J, and all other rearrangements were classified as non-productive. Following IMGT convention, CDR3 was defined as the stretch from the second conserved V-encoded cysteine up to the conserved J-encoded phenylalanine. The earlier analysis of some 580 of the donors excluded any sequence lacking an unambiguous match to a single V gene segment. An earlier analysis of several hundred of the donors called V segments functional above 56.7% productive rearrangements and segregating when the between-donor standard deviation exceeded 5%. A statistical classification framework was built for diagnosing cytomegalovirus status from the catalog of TCR beta chain sequences. In a later analysis, V and J genes were assigned by comparing TCR nucleotide sequences against IMGT/GENE-DB human TR gene sequences. A later analysis assigned CDR3 sequences and most-parsimonious VDJ recombination scenarios with the TCRdist pipeline. A later analysis defined each TCR beta chain by its CDR3 amino acid sequence plus V-gene family, and excluded reads lacking a unique V-gene family. As a way to deal with suspected cross-contamination and a sequencing artifact, a later analysis dropped 640 or so nucleotide sequences that were highly shared and had low generation probability. For each public chain, a later analysis derived a clonal expansion index from normalized ranks of inferred template counts within each repertoire. In a later analysis, generation probabilities were computed with a VDJ recombination model fitted to out-of-frame rearrangements, and the resulting probabilities were checked against IGoR. Hypergeometric tests were used in a later analysis to score TCR-TCR, TCR-HLA and TCR-CMV co-occurrence, with a repertoire-size bias correction applied to the TCR pairs. To estimate false discovery rates, a later analysis permuted the HLA or CMV assignments 20 times. In a later analysis, co-occurring TCRs were grouped with DBSCAN, and TCRdist sequence similarity was added when clustering was performed within HLA-allele-positive subsets. Repertoires with fewer than 30,000 or more than 120,000 public chains were left out of co-occurrence clustering, as were about 5 repertoires with anomalous nucleotide sharing. TCRdb re-hosts the immuneACCESS table, in-frame sequences only. Its copies lack some clones; in the studies checked, an unresolved V gene accounts for under half of them, and the cause for the rest is not known. The DNA was the basis for D and trimming; V, J and clone size are from that table. The sample records about 140,000 clones, roughly 74% of which are singletons. The ten top clones hold about 3.1% of the sample.

As for this clone: Its cognate antigen has yet to be identified. No much larger clone exists at a distance of one base, and base qualities are not known.

Specimen: PBMCs. The chain links TRBV27 with TRBJ1-1, with TRBD1 perhaps the D gene, on 5 matching bases. The receptor's source is a man aged 35 to 55 in good health and CMV-seronegative. The bases read TGTGCCAGCAGTCCCGGGCAGGGGAACACTGAAGCTTTCTTT. Translated, it gives CASSPGQGNTEAFF.